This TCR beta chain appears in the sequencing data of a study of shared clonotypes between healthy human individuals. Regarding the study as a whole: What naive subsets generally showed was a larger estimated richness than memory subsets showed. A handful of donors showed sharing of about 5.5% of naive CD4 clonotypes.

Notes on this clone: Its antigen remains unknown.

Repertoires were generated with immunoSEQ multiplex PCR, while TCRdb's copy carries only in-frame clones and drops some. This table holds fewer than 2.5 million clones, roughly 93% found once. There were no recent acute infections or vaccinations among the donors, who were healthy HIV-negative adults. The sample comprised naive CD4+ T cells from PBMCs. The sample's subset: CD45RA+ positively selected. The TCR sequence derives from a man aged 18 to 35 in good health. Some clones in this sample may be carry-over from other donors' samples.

The CDR3 loop reads CASSLSGRGEQFF. The CDR3 DNA is TGTGCCAGCAGCCTTAGCGGGAGAGGAGAGCAGTTCTTC. The V gene is TRBV11-3, the J gene TRBJ2-1, with TRBD2 matching 9 bases. This CDR3 region has 13 residues. Germline CDR1 reads SGHNT; CDR2 reads YENEEA. V dropped 5 bases and J dropped 10; count of bases not matched to a gene: 6.